Listed here are 25 T cell receptor beta chains from one sample, sequenced in a study of siplizumab effects on memory and regulatory T cells. Method: immunoSEQ multiplex PCR; TCRdb's copy keeps in-frame clones and lacks some. The sample lists roughly 92,000 clones, 85% to 95% occurring once. Sequencing was done on a sample of non-Treg CD4+ T cells sorted from blood. Receptor source: a human donor in good health.

This clone has a single count. V is TRBV7-2 and J is TRBJ1-5; 7 bases map to TRBD1. In germline, CDR1 is SGHTA, CDR2 FQGNSA. The J segment lost 3 bases and the V segment lost 2 bases, leaving 7 bases of the junction unmatched. The CDR3 runs 16 residues. The DNA for the CDR3 is TGTGCCAGCAGCTTAAGAAGGGACAGCCACAATCAGCCCCAGCATTTT. Its translation is CASSLRRDSHNQPQHF. Combining the CDR3 with reference TRBV7-2 and TRBJ1-5 gives the whole variable domain GAGVSQSPSNKVTEKGKDVELRCDPISGHTALYWYRQSLGQGLEFLIYFQGNSAPDKSGLPSDRFSAERTGGSVSTLTIQRTQQEDSAVYLCASSLRRDSHNQPQHFGDGTRLSIL.

The chain carries TRBV7-2 and TRBJ1-6; D may be TRBD1 (6 bases). Looked up from germline, CDR1 is SGHTA and CDR2 is FQGNSA. The CDR3 length is 14 residues. Trimming pared 11 bases from V and 9 bases from J, leaving 20 bases between. CDR3 region: CASSSGGPTSPLHF. The CDR3 DNA reads as TGTGCCTCCTCCTCTGGGGGGCCGACTTCACCCCTCCACTTT.

The rearrangement uses TRBV19 and TRBJ1-1, with D unresolved. The CDR3 covers 15 residues. V lost 7 bases and J 4 bases, leaving 19 bases between the germline ends. CDR1 and CDR2 from the germline V gene are LNHDA and SQIVND (reference sequence). As DNA, the CDR3 is TGTGCCAGTACCTCCCGCTGGGAGGACGGCACTGAAGCTTTCTTT. Protein sequence: CASTSRWEDGTEAFF. Variable domain in full (rest from reference TRBV19 and TRBJ1-1): DGGITQSPKYLFRKEGQNVTLSCEQNLNHDAMYWYRQDPGQGLRLIYYSQIVNDFQKGDIAEGYSVSREKKESFPLTVTSAQKNPTAFYLCASTSRWEDGTEAFFGQGTRLTVV.

This clone was seen just once. The chain recombines TRBV7-3 with TRBJ2-3; D might be TRBD2 (6 bases). The CDR3 covers 13 residues. Trimming removed 5 bases at V and 5 bases at J, with 11 bases between. CDR1 is SGHTA and CDR2 is FQGTGA in the germline V gene. The CDR3, as DNA: TGTGCCAGCAGCGCACAGACTAGAGATACGCAGTATTTT. Its translation is CASSAQTRDTQYF.

This clone was detected only once. This sequence joins TRBV29-1 and TRBJ2-2, with 12 bases fitting TRBD2. The germline gives CDR1 SQVTM, CDR2 ANQGSEA. V lost 6 bases to trimming and J lost 4 bases; unmatched junction nucleotides: 0. The CDR3 is 13 residues long. CDR3 bases: TGCAGCGTGACTAGCGGGGGCACCGGGGAGCTGTTTTTT. This encodes CSVTSGGTGELFF.

The rearrangement uses TRBV27 and TRBJ1-2, with TRBD1 as a possible D gene (5 bases). Deletions cut 6 bases from V and 3 bases from J, with 11 bases between. Germline V gene lookup returns CDR1 MNHEY and CDR2 SMNVEV (reference sequence). The CDR3 covers 13 residues. For the CDR3, the DNA is TGTGCCAGCAGCCGGGGGGGGTACTATGGCTACACCTTC. This translates into CASSRGGYYGYTF.

The genes are TRBV2 and TRBJ1-6; D unresolved. The germline gives CDR1 SNHLY, CDR2 FYNNEI. The CDR3 runs 16 residues. Trimming pared 2 bases from V and 7 bases from J, leaving 15 bases between. CDR3 in DNA: TGTGCCAGCAGTGAACAACAAGCACCTTTGAATTCACCCCTCCACTTT. Translated, it gives CASSEQQAPLNSPLHF.

The gene calls are TRBV6-5 and TRBJ2-3, with TRBD1 matching over 8 bases. CDR1 MNHEY and CDR2 SVGAGI come from the germline V gene. With 1 base clipped from V and 9 bases from J, the junction kept 6 bases outside the gene matches. The CDR3 covers 14 residues. CDR3 sequence reads: CASSYYGQGATQYF. Here the CDR3 DNA reads TGTGCCAGCAGTTACTATGGACAGGGAGCAACGCAGTATTTT.

The CDR3 nucleotides are TGTGCCAGTAGTATCCTCTTTTTCCCGGGACAGAAGAACACCGGGGAGCTGTTTTTT. This gives the protein CASSILFFPGQKNTGELFF. The chain joins TRBV19 to TRBJ2-2; 7 positions match TRBD1. CDR1 is LNHDA, CDR2 SQIVND, per germline (reference sequence). The CDR3 runs to 19 residues. V lost 3 bases, J lost 1 base, and 14 bases stayed unmatched.

This clone was seen a single time. The chain couples TRBV5-4 to TRBJ1-4, with no clear D. Trimming took 4 bases from V and 8 from J, leaving 18 bases between them. This CDR3 has 15 amino acids. Germline values: CDR1 SGHNT, CDR2 YYREEE (reference sequence). CDR3 amino acids: CASSRGRKSGEKLFF. CDR3 DNA: TGTGCCAGCAGCCGCGGGAGGAAAAGTGGCGAAAAACTGTTTTTT.

The rearrangement uses TRBV7-3 and TRBJ2-1; 14 nucleotides agree with TRBD2. Germline CDR1 reads SGHTA; CDR2 reads FQGTGA. The ends lost 2 bases at V and 8 bases at J; junction bases unmatched: 11. The CDR3 is 18 amino acids. The CDR3 nucleotides are TGTGCCAGCAGCTTATTACCCGGGACTAGCGGGAGTGGGGATGAGCAGTTCTTC. It codes for CASSLLPGTSGSGDEQFF.

The chain carries TRBV4-1 and TRBJ1-1; D is unresolved. CDR1 and CDR2 (germline): MGHRA, YSYEKL. The CDR3 length is 17 residues. The V and J ends lost 3 bases and 4 bases respectively, with 21 bases between them. CDR3 in DNA: TGCGCCAGCAGCCACGGTTGGAACAGACCCGAGGGCACTGAAGCTTTCTTT. Amino acids: CASSHGWNRPEGTEAFF.

The chain has TRBV30 and TRBJ2-3; tentative D call: TRBD1 (6 bases). Germline CDR1 GTSNPN, CDR2 SVGIG (reference sequence). The V gene lost 1 base and the J gene lost 2 bases, with 7 bases spanning the gap. The CDR3 has 13 amino acids. The CDR3 spells CAWSGTATDTQYF. CDR3 nucleotides: TGTGCCTGGAGTGGGACAGCCACAGATACGCAGTATTTT.

The V and J genes are TRBV10-3 and TRBJ1-4; D gene unclear. The CDR3 length is 13 residues. In germline, CDR1 is ENHRY, CDR2 SYGVKD. CDR3 sequence (DNA): TGTGCTAACTCTCCGGACGGCCTGAGAGAACTGTTTTTT. Protein: CANSPDGLRELFF.

V gene TRBV19 combines with J gene TRBJ1-6; TRBD1 agrees at 7 bases. V lost 4 bases and J lost 1; bases outside the gene matches: 10. Germline-derived CDR1 and CDR2 are LNHDA and SQIVND (reference sequence). CDR3 length: 18 amino acids. CDR3 amino acids: CASSTRTGERSYNSPLHF. CDR3 in DNA: TGTGCCAGTAGTACCCGGACAGGAGAAAGGTCCTATAATTCACCCCTCCACTTT.

The chain recombines TRBV15 with TRBJ1-1; D gene unclear. Germline V gene sequence: CDR1 LNHNV, CDR2 YYDKDF (reference sequence). The CDR3 consists of 14 residues. V lost 3 bases, J lost 3 bases, and 11 bases lay in between. The CDR3 nucleotides are TGTGCCACCAGCAGCGGCCCCGGGGACACTGAAGCTTTCTTT. Translated, it gives CATSSGPGDTEAFF.

In this sample, this clone turned up once. V gene TRBV18 combines with J gene TRBJ1-4, with D unresolved. This CDR3 contains 16 residues. Per the germline V gene, CDR1 is KGHSH and CDR2 is LQKENI. The germline V and J ends were trimmed by 6 bases and 0 bases, with 14 bases remaining between them. CDR3 residues: CASSSALSATNEKLFF. CDR3 in DNA: TGTGCCAGCTCCTCGGCGCTTTCCGCAACTAATGAAAAACTGTTTTTT.

The rearrangement joins TRBV4-2 to TRBJ2-1; 8 nucleotides agree with TRBD2. In germline, CDR1 is LGHNA, CDR2 YNFKEQ. The CDR3 consists of 17 residues. V lost 0 bases, J lost 9 bases, and 13 bases stayed unmatched. CDR3 nucleotides: TGTGCCAGCAGCCAAGACCCCAGCAGCGGGAGTGGGGGTGAGCAGTTCTTC. It codes for CASSQDPSSGSGGEQFF.

The genes are TRBV2 and TRBJ2-5, with 8 positions matching TRBD2. This CDR3 has 14 residues. Germline values: CDR1 SNHLY, CDR2 FYNNEI. After removal of 6 bases from V and 3 bases from J, the junction contained 6 bases not matched to a gene. CDR3 sequence (DNA): TGTGCCAGCAGCGTCGGGGGGGCTGAAGAGACCCAGTACTTC. Protein product: CASSVGGAEETQYF.

The CDR3 DNA follows: TGTGCCAGCAGCTTAGATCTGGCTTCTAACTATGGCTACACCTTC. It is translated as CASSLDLASNYGYTF. The gene calls are TRBV11-3 and TRBJ1-2; D gene unclear. The germline V gene has CDR1 SGHNT and CDR2 YENEEA. This CDR3 has 15 residues. V lost 0 bases and J 0 bases, leaving 8 bases between the germline ends.

The chain recombines TRBV4-1 with TRBJ1-4; no definite D call. Germline V gene sequence: CDR1 MGHRA, CDR2 YSYEKL. The CDR3 covers 14 residues. Trimming shortened V by 0 bases and J by 7 bases, and 9 bases separated the two germline ends. The CDR3 is CASSQDKRGEKLFF. The DNA for the CDR3 is TGCGCCAGCAGCCAAGATAAACGGGGTGAAAAACTGTTTTTT.

The J gene is TRBJ2-1, the V gene TRBV14; D uncertain. The CDR3 consists of 13 residues. Germline assignment: CDR1 SGHDN and CDR2 FVKESK. V dropped 1 base and J dropped 5 bases, with 6 bases sitting between them. The CDR3 here is CASSQVGNNEQFF. The CDR3, as DNA: TGTGCCAGCAGCCAAGTTGGGAACAATGAGCAGTTCTTC.

In the case of this clone: Different DNA sequences within this sample yield the same CDR3. This chain joins TRBV28 and TRBJ2-7; TRBD2 agrees at 12 bases. After removal of 3 bases from V and 3 bases from J, the junction contained 0 bases not matched to a gene. The CDR3 length is 14 residues. CDR1 is MDHEN and CDR2 is SYDVKM in the germline V gene. CDR3 sequence reads: CASSLTSGSYEQYF. The CDR3 DNA follows: TGTGCCAGCAGTTTGACTAGCGGGAGCTACGAGCAGTACTTC. The entire variable domain, with the rest obtained from reference TRBV28 and TRBJ2-7, is as follows: DVKVTQSSRYLVKRTGEKVFLECVQDMDHENMFWYRQDPGLGLRLIYFSYDVKMKEKGDIPEGYSVSREKKERFSLILESASTNQTSMYLCASSLTSGSYEQYFGPGTRLTVT.

CDR3 protein: CASRKIRTESFDSNQPQHF. Written as DNA, the CDR3 is TGCGCCAGCAGGAAAATCAGGACAGAGTCCTTCGATAGCAATCAGCCCCAGCATTTT. The rearrangement joins TRBV23-1 to TRBJ1-5; possibly TRBD1 for D (6 bases). TRBV23-1 is an ORF; its function is uncertain. V gave up 6 bases and J gave up 0 bases, with 24 bases separating them. The CDR3 is 19 amino acids.

The rearrangement uses TRBV15 and TRBJ1-1; 7 bases map to TRBD1. Germline V gene data show CDR1 as LNHNV and CDR2 as YYDKDF (reference sequence). V was clipped by 3 bases and J by 3 bases; unmatched bases: 10. The CDR3 sequence is 16 residues long. CDR3 region: CATSRGGGRGYTEAFF. In nucleotides, the CDR3 is TGTGCCACCAGCAGGGGCGGCGGCAGGGGGTACACTGAAGCTTTCTTT.